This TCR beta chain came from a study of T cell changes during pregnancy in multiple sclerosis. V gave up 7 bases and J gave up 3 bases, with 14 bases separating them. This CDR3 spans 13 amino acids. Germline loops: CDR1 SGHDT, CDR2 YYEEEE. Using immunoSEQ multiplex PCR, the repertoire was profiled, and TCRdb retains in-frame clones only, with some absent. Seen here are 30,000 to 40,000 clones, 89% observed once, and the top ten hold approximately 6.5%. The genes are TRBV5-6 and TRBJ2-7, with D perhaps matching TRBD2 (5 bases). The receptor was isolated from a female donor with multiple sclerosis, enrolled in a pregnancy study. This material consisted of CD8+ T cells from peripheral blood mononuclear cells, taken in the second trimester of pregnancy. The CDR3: CASCGWPDYEQYF. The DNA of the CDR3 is TGTGCCAGCTGCGGGTGGCCTGACTACGAGCAGTACTTC.